The rows below give T cell receptor beta chains drawn from one sample of a study of blood T cell repertoires in COVID-19. Clones were sequenced by immunoSEQ multiplex PCR, and TCRdb holds only the in-frame ones, with some missing. The sample has around 140,000 clones; approximately 84% are singletons. Sequencing used PBMCs or T cells enriched from blood (not recorded which). These receptors originate from a woman between 50 and 59 years old with acute COVID-19. Each CDR3 is given with its conserved first and last residue. The order of the fields is D gene, J gene, V gene, clone size, CDR3 DNA, CDR3 protein. A D gene is named only where the DNA matches it firmly. Only some rows state a clone size, as once, few, many or a class for expanded clones.

>TRBD1|TRBJ1-1|TRBV12-5|.
TGTGCTAGTGGTTTGACTACAGGGGGGACTGAAGCTTTCTTT
CASGLTTGGTEAFF
>.|TRBJ2-1|TRBV7-3|.
TGTGCCAGCAGCTCCCAGGGCTACAATGAGCAGTTCTTC
CASSSQGYNEQFF
>TRBD1|TRBJ2-5|TRBV5-8|.
TGTGCCAGCAGCTTGGCTGTGACAGGGGTGTGGGAGACCCAGTACTTC
CASSLAVTGVWETQYF
>.|TRBJ2-1|TRBV7-9|.
TGTGCCAGCAACCCTACTAGCATCCACAATGAGCAGTTCTTC
CASNPTSIHNEQFF
>.|TRBJ1-6|TRBV27|.
TGTGCCAGCAGCTGGGACACCCTGCGGTCACCCCTCCACTTT
CASSWDTLRSPLHF
>.|TRBJ2-1|TRBV7-9|.
TGTGCCAGCAGCTTAGCGCGGTTCTCCTACAATGAGCAGTTCTTC
CASSLARFSYNEQFF
>.|TRBJ2-2|TRBV24-1|.
TGTGCCACCAGTGATCCAGGGGCGAGAACCGGGGAGCTGTTTTTT
CATSDPGARTGELFF
>TRBD1|TRBJ1-2|TRBV9|.
TGTGCCAGCAGCGCCACCCCGACAGGGAGCAATGGCTACACCTTC
CASSATPTGSNGYTF
>TRBD1|TRBJ1-1|TRBV6-5|.
TGTGCCAGCAATAGACAGGGTGAGGCTGAAGCTTTCTTT
CASNRQGEAEAFF
>.|TRBJ1-4|TRBV19|.
TGTGCCAGTAGTCGACAGCTTAATGAAAAACTGTTTTTT
CASSRQLNEKLFF
>.|TRBJ1-4|TRBV7-9|.
TGTGCCAGCAGCTTGGGGGCTGAAAAACTGTTTTTT
CASSLGAEKLFF
>TRBD1|TRBJ1-5|TRBV2|.
TGTGCCAGCAGTGCCCTAGACAGGGTCAATCAGCCCCAGCATTTT
CASSALDRVNQPQHF
>TRBD2|TRBJ2-6|TRBV4-3|.
TGCGCCAGCAGCCCCGGACTAGCGGGAGGGCCTGCTGGGGCCAACGTCCTGACTTTC
CASSPGLAGGPAGANVLTF
>TRBD1|TRBJ1-1|TRBV19|.
TGTGCCAGTAGTATGACCGAGGGGGCTGGGAACACTGAAGCTTTCTTT
CASSMTEGAGNTEAFF
>.|TRBJ2-2|TRBV24-1|.
TGTGCCACCAGTGATTTGCCGGAGGGCCGTCTCGGGGAGCTGTTTTTT
CATSDLPEGRLGELFF
>.|TRBJ1-1|TRBV19|.
TGTGCCAGTATAAGGGGTTCCGCTGAAGCTTTCTTT
CASIRGSAEAFF
>TRBD2|TRBJ2-3|TRBV27|.
TGTGCCAGCAGTCCTGGGACTAGGACTGTCCTAGATACGCAGTATTTT
CASSPGTRTVLDTQYF
>.|TRBJ2-5|TRBV24-1|.
TGTGCCACCAGTGCCCTGGCGGGGATTAACCAAGAGACCCAGTACTTC
CATSALAGINQETQYF
>.|TRBJ2-5|TRBV5-5|.
TGTGCCAGCAGCTTCCCGAGAAAACCGACAGAACCTCAAGAGACCCAGTACTTC
CASSFPRKPTEPQETQYF
>.|TRBJ2-4|TRBV18|.
TGTGCCAGCTCACTCGACGTTAGCGGCAGCATTCAGTACTTC
CASSLDVSGSIQYF
>TRBD1|TRBJ1-1|TRBV12-3/TRBV12-4|once
TGTGCCAGCAGTTTCGAAGCCGCCGGTGACAGGGTCTTT
CASSFEAAGDRVF
>TRBD1|TRBJ1-1|TRBV3-1/TRBV3-2|.
TGTGCCAGCAGCCAAGCCGCGGGACAGGGGTCAGCTTTCTTT
CASSQAAGQGSAFF
>TRBD1|TRBJ2-5|TRBV24-1|.
TGTGCCACCAGTGATACAGACAGGGGGGCCGAAGAGACCCAGTACTTC
CATSDTDRGAEETQYF
>TRBD1|TRBJ2-5|TRBV5-1|.
TGCGCCAGCAGCTTGGGGGGACAGGGACAAGAGACCCAGTACTTC
CASSLGGQGQETQYF
>TRBD1|TRBJ2-5|TRBV2|.
TGTGCCAGCACCTTGCCTGCAGGGGGCGAAGAGACCCAGTACTTC
CASTLPAGGEETQYF
>TRBD1|TRBJ1-2|TRBV27|.
TGTGCCAGCAGTTGGACAGGGGGACGTGGCTACACCTTC
CASSWTGGRGYTF
>.|TRBJ1-3|TRBV7-9|.
TGTGCCAGCAGCTACAGGACGGGAAACACCATATATTTT
CASSYRTGNTIYF
>TRBD1|TRBJ1-5|TRBV19|.
TGTGCCAGTAGTATAATAGAAAACAGGGGGGTTTGGCAGCCCCAGCATTTT
CASSIIENRGVWQPQHF
>.|TRBJ1-1|TRBV4-3|.
TGCGCCAGCAGCCAAGACCCGGGGCGGGGGACTGAAGCTTTCTTT
CASSQDPGRGTEAFF
>TRBD1|TRBJ1-4|TRBV5-1|once
TGCGCCAGCAGCCCACTGGGCAGGGGGTCTAATGAAAAACTGTTTTTT
CASSPLGRGSNEKLFF
>TRBD2|TRBJ2-1|TRBV5-1|.
TGCGCCAGCAGCTTGATCGCGGGAGGAGGGTCCTACAATGAGCAGTTCTTC
CASSLIAGGGSYNEQFF
>TRBD2|TRBJ2-1|TRBV30|once
TGTGCCTGGAGCCGGGGGGGGCGGGGCTCCTACAATGAGCAGTTCTTC
CAWSRGGRGSYNEQFF
>TRBD1|TRBJ1-3|TRBV5-1|few
TGCGCCAGCAGCAAGGGACAGGGGGCTGGAAACACCATATATTTT
CASSKGQGAGNTIYF
>.|TRBJ1-1|TRBV18|.
TGTGCCAGCTCACCGGGGGCGAACACTGAAGCTTTCTTT
CASSPGANTEAFF
>.|TRBJ2-7|TRBV10-1|.
TGCGCCAGCAGTGACCACTACGAGCAGTACTTC
CASSDHYEQYF
>TRBD2|TRBJ2-1|TRBV18|.
TGTGCCAGCTCATATAATCCTGGGACTAGCAGGTCGAGGCAGTTCTTC
CASSYNPGTSRSRQFF
>TRBD1|TRBJ2-5|TRBV30|.
TGTGCCTGGGGCGCGACAGGGGGCGGGGAGACCCAGTACTTC
CAWGATGGGETQYF
>.|TRBJ2-1|TRBV14|once
TGTGCCAGCAAACCCTGGAGCTCCTACAATGAGCAGTTCTTC
CASKPWSSYNEQFF
>TRBD1|TRBJ1-2|TRBV6-1|once
TGTGCCAGCAGTGAAACCTTGGACAGGGGGCCTAACTATGGCTACACCTTC
CASSETLDRGPNYGYTF
>TRBD2|TRBJ2-1|TRBV3-1/TRBV3-2|many
TGTGCCAGCAGCCAAATTTTGGGACTAGGAACCTACAATGAGCAGTTCTTC
CASSQILGLGTYNEQFF
>.|TRBJ1-2|TRBV7-3|.
TGTGCCAGCAGCTCGGGGACCCAGGGGTATGGCTACACCTTC
CASSSGTQGYGYTF
>.|TRBJ2-1|TRBV7-9|once
TGTGCCAGCAGCCCTCGCGGAGCGGAGTACAATGAGCAGTTCTTC
CASSPRGAEYNEQFF
>.|TRBJ2-3|TRBV10-3|.
TGTGCCATCAGTGACACCGGAGGTTATACGCAGTATTTT
CAISDTGGYTQYF
>.|TRBJ2-7|TRBV6-6|once
TGTGCCAGCAACCCACGAGGGGGATACAACGAGCAGTACTTC
CASNPRGGYNEQYF
>.|TRBJ2-3|TRBV27|.
TGTGCCAGCAGTCGGGGGAGGCGGCCTCCCACAGATACGCAGTATTTT
CASSRGRRPPTDTQYF